This is a list of T cell receptor beta chains from one sample in a study of somatic mutations in cytotoxic T cells in rheumatoid arthritis. Assay: immunoSEQ multiplex PCR; the TCRdb copy retains only in-frame clones and omits some. The table lists around 20,000 clones, around four fifths of them singletons. Material for sequencing was CD8+ T cells sorted from blood. Source of these receptors: an adult with rheumatoid arthritis. Both conserved end residues are part of each CDR3. The D gene is left open where the match is weak. A row's size may be missing; if present it is once, few, many or a size class.

D gene,clone size,J gene,V gene,CDR3 DNA,CDR3 protein
TRBD1,.,TRBJ1-3,TRBV19,TGTGCCAGTACTGGACAGGGATGGTACTCTGGAAACACCATATATTTT,CASTGQGWYSGNTIYF
TRBD2,.,TRBJ2-3,TRBV6-5,TGTGCCAGCAGTTCATCCTGGACTAGCGGGGGTGATACGCAGTATTTT,CASSSSWTSGGDTQYF
.,.,TRBJ2-7,TRBV7-9,TGTGCCAGCAGCTCCACAGTATACGAGCAGTACTTC,CASSSTVYEQYF
.,.,TRBJ1-4,TRBV6-1,TGTGCCAGCAGTGAAATGAGGGCGAGTAATGAAAAACTGTTTTTT,CASSEMRASNEKLFF
TRBD2,.,TRBJ2-3,TRBV27,TGTGCCAGCCAAAAGCGGGAGGGCCTTCAACGCACAGATACGCAGTATTTT,CASQKREGLQRTDTQYF
TRBD2,.,TRBJ2-1,TRBV6-1,TGTGCCAGCAGTATGGGACTAGCGGGGTACAATGAGCAGTTCTTC,CASSMGLAGYNEQFF
.,.,TRBJ2-1,TRBV9,TGTGCCAGCAGCGTAAACCAGCGGGCTAACAATGAGCAGTTCTTC,CASSVNQRANNEQFF
.,.,TRBJ2-5,TRBV5-6,TGTGCCAGCAGCTTGGAAGGCAGCCTCCTCCAAGAGACCCAGTACTTC,CASSLEGSLLQETQYF
.,.,TRBJ2-1,TRBV4-3,TGCGCCAGCAGCCAAGATACGGCTACATCCTACAATGAGCAGTTCTTC,CASSQDTATSYNEQFF
.,few,TRBJ2-7,TRBV5-4,TGTGCCAGCAGCAAGGGGGTCTACGAGCAGTACTTC,CASSKGVYEQYF
.,.,TRBJ1-3,TRBV14,TGTGCCAGCAGCCCCCCGGCGGGATCCTCTGGAAACACCATATATTTT,CASSPPAGSSGNTIYF
.,once,TRBJ1-1,TRBV7-9,TGTGCCAGCAGCTCGAACCGGGGGCAAAAAACTGAAGCTTTCTTT,CASSSNRGQKTEAFF
TRBD2,once,TRBJ2-7,TRBV27,TGTGCCAGCGGTCCGGGACTAGCGGACGAGCAGTACTTC,CASGPGLADEQYF
.,.,TRBJ1-5,TRBV7-2,TGTGCCAGCAGCTCTTCGACAGAAAGCAATCAGCCCCAGCATTTT,CASSSSTESNQPQHF
TRBD1,.,TRBJ1-5,TRBV28,TGTGCCAGCAGTGCTTACAGGGGGAGCAGCAATCAGCCCCAGCATTTT,CASSAYRGSSNQPQHF
.,.,TRBJ2-3,TRBV4-3,TGCGCCAGCAGACCTACTGGGACTAGCACAGATACGCAGTATTTT,CASRPTGTSTDTQYF
.,.,TRBJ2-3,TRBV7-9,TGTGCCAGCAGCTTAACGGGGGCCGGCACAGATACGCAGTATTTT,CASSLTGAGTDTQYF
TRBD1,few,TRBJ2-7,TRBV4-2,TGTGCCAGCAGCCAAGTGACCGGGACAGGGAGTTTCTACGAGCAGTACTTC,CASSQVTGTGSFYEQYF
TRBD1,.,TRBJ1-2,TRBV10-3,TGTGCCATCAGTGAGTCACGGCAGGGGGCGAATGGCTACACCTTC,CAISESRQGANGYTF
TRBD1,.,TRBJ2-7,TRBV5-6,TGTGCCAGCAGCCTGCGACAGGGGAGTAACGAGCAGTACTTC,CASSLRQGSNEQYF
.,.,TRBJ1-2,TRBV7-9,TGTGCCAGCAGCTTAGCCGGGGGGCTAGATGGCTACACCTTC,CASSLAGGLDGYTF
.,.,TRBJ2-7,TRBV7-9,TGTGCCAGCAGCTCGCCCGCGGACGAGCAGTACTTC,CASSSPADEQYF
TRBD1,few,TRBJ1-6,TRBV5-5,TGTGCCAGCAGCTTCGGACAGGGGGCTAACTCACCCCTCCACTTT,CASSFGQGANSPLHF
TRBD2,.,TRBJ2-5,TRBV7-9,TGTGCCAGCAGCCCCGTAGCGGGAGGGATCCAAGAGACCCAGTACTTC,CASSPVAGGIQETQYF
.,.,TRBJ1-2,TRBV9,TGTGCCAGCAGCGCCGGTCACTCCAGGGATAACTATGGCTACACCTTC,CASSAGHSRDNYGYTF
TRBD1,few,TRBJ2-7,TRBV19,TGTGCCAGTAGTACGGGACAGAGGCACGAGCAGTACTTC,CASSTGQRHEQYF
.,.,TRBJ1-5,TRBV5-8,TGTGCCAGCAGCGGATTCATACCCGGCCAGCCCCAGCATTTT,CASSGFIPGQPQHF
TRBD2,few,TRBJ2-7,TRBV4-1,TGCGCCAGCAGTGATACTAGCGGGGGGGACTACGAGCAGTACTTC,CASSDTSGGDYEQYF
.,few,TRBJ1-1,TRBV30,TGTGCCTGGAGTCAAAACCGACCGGAAGCTTTCTTT,CAWSQNRPEAFF
TRBD2,few,TRBJ2-3,TRBV5-1,TGCGCCAGCAGCTTGGACGGACTAGCGGGGGGGGGCACAGATACGCAGTATTTT,CASSLDGLAGGGTDTQYF
TRBD1,.,TRBJ2-5,TRBV29-1,TGCAGCGTGGAGGACAGGCAAGAGACCCAGTACTTC,CSVEDRQETQYF
.,.,TRBJ2-2,TRBV19,TGTGCCAGTAAGTCGGCAATCTGGGCGAACACCGGGGAGCTGTTTTTT,CASKSAIWANTGELFF